This TCR beta chain was documented in a study of blood T cells in healthy people across ages. This CDR3 has 18 amino acids. The trim removed 3 bases at V and 11 bases at J, leaving 21 bases unmatched. Points on this clonotype: The antigen is not known.

Then a second PCR, running roughly 6 to 12 cycles, was carried out with a sample-barcoded 5' primer and a J-beta primer mix. Samples each returned at least 2.5 million CDR3-containing paired-end reads. TCRdb analysed the 5' RACE reads with MiXCR anew, one entry per CDR3 protein. The sample contains over a million distinct CDR3 sequences, less than 25% of which appear only once. General study results and limits: Among long-lived donors, naive CD4+ cells were more numerous and diversity higher than in aged donors.

Separately, the same data were catalogued under a study of T cells of mothers and their children.

The rearrangement links TRBV12-3 or TRBV12-4 to TRBJ2-3, with 9 bases aligning to TRBD2. The clonotype originates from a girl aged 2-10 years in good health. The source material was blood. The CDR3 loop reads CASSFLAGDLSFPVGQYF. The CDR3 bases are TGTGCCAGCAGTTTTTTAGCGGGGGACCTCTCTTTTCCAGTTGGGCAGTATTTT.